Below are 16 T cell receptor beta chains sequenced from a single sample in a study of PD-L1 blockade in urothelial cancer (dated by TCRdb to the late 2010s). Libraries were built with the immunoSEQ multiplex PCR assay. Held by TCRdb, this immuneACCESS table contains in-frame sequences only and omits some clones. Under half of the omission traces to an unresolved V gene where checked; the cause of the rest is unknown. In this sample the table shows some 22,000 clones, around 91% of which occur a single time. The ten top clones hold around 16% of the sample. This specimen consisted of PBMCs, obtained around atezolizumab (anti-PD-L1) treatment. These receptors were collected from a woman aged 55-69 years with urothelial cancer.

The gene calls are TRBV5-4 and TRBJ1-1, with D possibly being TRBD1 (5 bases). This CDR3 spans 13 amino acids. V shed 5 bases and J shed 1 base, with 9 bases lying between them. CDR1 is SGHNT, CDR2 YYREEE, per germline (reference sequence). CDR3: CASRGHPNTEAFF. The CDR3 nucleotides are TGTGCCAGCAGAGGACATCCGAACACTGAAGCTTTCTTT.

The chain carries TRBV28 and TRBJ1-5; the D gene is possibly TRBD1 (6 bases). CDR1 is MDHEN and CDR2 is SYDVKM in the germline V gene. The CDR3 has 15 amino acids. V was trimmed by 6 bases and J by 0 bases, leaving 12 bases between them. The DNA of the CDR3 is TGTGCCAGCAGGATTACAGGGTTTAGCAATCAGCCCCAGCATTTT. Translated: CASRITGFSNQPQHF.

This clone was detected once. The rearrangement joins TRBV7-8 to TRBJ2-2; 9 nucleotides agree with TRBD2. The germline gives CDR1 SGHVS, CDR2 FQNEAQ. V lost 3 bases to trimming and J lost 0 bases; unmatched junction nucleotides: 11. The CDR3 is 19 residues long. As DNA, the CDR3 is TGTGCCAGCAGCTTGACTCTAGCGGGACCCATGGCGAACACCGGGGAGCTGTTTTTT. Protein product: CASSLTLAGPMANTGELFF.

This sequence joins TRBV23-1 and TRBJ2-3; TRBD1 aligns across 9 bases. TRBV23-1 is an ORF, and what it does is uncertain. The CDR3 runs to 18 residues. V gave up 1 base and J gave up 4 bases; unmatched junction bases: 12. DNA for the CDR3: TGCGCCAGCAGTCAATTACTAGCCGGGACAGGGTCCGCAGATACGCAGTATTTT. Its protein product is CASSQLLAGTGSADTQYF.

This clone was recorded a few times. The J gene is TRBJ2-1, the V gene TRBV5-8; a weak D match, TRBD1 (6 bases). V was shortened by 1 base and J by 5 bases, with 13 bases between the two germline ends. Per the germline V gene, CDR1 is SGHTS and CDR2 is YDEGEE. CDR3 length: 15 amino acids. The CDR3 protein is CASSLIGQINNEQFF. The CDR3 region has the DNA TGTGCCAGCAGCTTGATCGGACAGATTAACAATGAGCAGTTCTTC.

The rearrangement links TRBV7-9 to TRBJ1-5, with 9 bases identical to TRBD1. V was clipped by 5 bases and J by 5 bases; unmatched bases: 10. The CDR3 is made up of 16 amino acids. CDR1 SEHNR and CDR2 FQNEAQ come from the germline V gene (reference sequence). In DNA form, the CDR3 reads TGTGCCAGCAGCCCCGGGACAGGGTTTTCTGATCAGCCCCAGCATTTT. Protein: CASSPGTGFSDQPQHF. Full variable domain (outside the CDR3, taken from reference TRBV7-9 and TRBJ1-5): DTGVSQNPRHKITKRGQNVTFRCDPISEHNRLYWYRQTLGQGPEFLTYFQNEAQLEKSRLLSDRFSAERPKGSFSTLEIQRTEQGDSAMYLCASSPGTGFSDQPQHFGDGTRLSIL.

This chain connects TRBV4-3 to TRBJ2-2; a weak D match, TRBD2 (6 bases). The CDR3 is 16 amino acids. Germline-derived CDR1 and CDR2 are LGHNA and YSLEER. V lost 1 base and J 4 bases, leaving 13 bases between the germline ends. The CDR3 here is CASSQVGSLSTGELFF. CDR3 DNA sequence: TGCGCCAGCAGCCAAGTCGGGAGCTTGAGCACCGGGGAGCTGTTTTTT.

The chain has TRBV10-1 and TRBJ2-1, with TRBD2 identical over 13 bases. V lost 2 bases, J lost 7 bases, and 17 bases stayed unmatched. The CDR3 sequence is 20 residues long. The germline V gene has CDR1 WNHNN and CDR2 SYGVQD (reference sequence). The CDR3 region has the DNA TGCGCCAGCAGTGAGCTGACTAGCGGGAGGCCGGGAGCTGGGGAAAATGAGCAGTTCTTC. Translation gives CASSELTSGRPGAGENEQFF.

The rearrangement joins TRBV6-5 to TRBJ2-7, with TRBD1 identical over 7 bases. The CDR3 consists of 15 residues. The junction had 5 bases not matched to a gene; V was cut back by 2 bases and J by 1 base. Germline V gene sequence: CDR1 MNHEY, CDR2 SVGAGI. The CDR3 bases are TGTGCCAGCAGTTACGGGACAGAGCCGTCCTACGAGCAGTACTTC. This gives the protein CASSYGTEPSYEQYF.

The chain recombines TRBV10-3 with TRBJ2-7; 7 bases are shared with TRBD2. The CDR3 is made up of 15 amino acids. Germline CDR1 is ENHRY and CDR2 is SYGVKD. V lost 10 bases and J lost 1; bases outside the gene matches: 13. The CDR3 nucleotides read TGTGCCACCCAGAATAGGCGGGAGAGATCCTACGAGCAGTACTTC. Translating gives CATQNRRERSYEQYF.

The chain has TRBV27 and TRBJ1-2; 7 nucleotides agree with TRBD1. With 6 bases clipped from V and 6 bases from J, the junction kept 7 bases outside the gene matches. The CDR3 contains 13 residues. CDR1 is MNHEY and CDR2 is SMNVEV in the germline V gene (reference sequence). In nucleotides, the CDR3 is TGTGCCAGCAGCTCCACAGGGGAAAATGGCTACACCTTC. It codes for CASSSTGENGYTF.

In its sample, this clone was seen a few times. V usage is TRBV4-3 and J usage is TRBJ2-3; 9 bases map to TRBD2. J was trimmed by 1 base and V by 1 base; bases with no gene match: 12. The germline V gene has CDR1 LGHNA and CDR2 YSLEER. The CDR3 is made up of 19 amino acids. The DNA for the CDR3 is TGCGCCAGCAGCCAAGCAGAAGCGGGAGGAGGACGGGGCACAGATACGCAGTATTTT. Translated: CASSQAEAGGGRGTDTQYF.

This clone has only one observation. This rearrangement joins TRBV4-1 to TRBJ2-3, with a weak D call TRBD1 (5 bases). There are 17 residues in the CDR3. V lost 1 base, J lost 1 base, and 15 bases lay in between. The germline gives CDR1 MGHRA, CDR2 YSYEKL. CDR3 protein: CASSQAYEGVRTDTQYF. As DNA, the CDR3 is TGCGCCAGCAGCCAAGCTTACGAAGGGGTGCGCACAGATACGCAGTATTTT.

The J gene is TRBJ2-2, the V gene TRBV6-5; unclear D gene. The CDR3 is made up of 14 amino acids. The germline V and J ends were trimmed by 3 bases and 1 base, with 6 bases remaining between them. Germline assignment: CDR1 MNHEY and CDR2 SVGAGI. In DNA form, the CDR3 reads TGTGCCAGCAGTTATCAACAGAACACCGGGGAGCTGTTTTTT. Amino acid sequence: CASSYQQNTGELFF.

This rearrangement joins TRBV7-2 to TRBJ2-7; D possibly corresponds to TRBD2 (5 bases). V dropped 3 bases and J dropped 2 bases, with 11 bases sitting between them. This CDR3 comprises 14 residues. Germline lookup yields CDR1 SGHTA and CDR2 FQGNSA. The chain's CDR3 is CASSFGRAAYEQYF. The CDR3 coding sequence is TGTGCCAGCAGCTTCGGGCGGGCAGCCTACGAGCAGTACTTC.

This sequence joins TRBV7-9 and TRBJ2-7, with 10 bases lining up with TRBD1. CDR1 and CDR2 (germline): SEHNR, FQNEAQ (reference sequence). The CDR3 contains 15 residues. Trimming took 5 bases from V and 3 from J; bases not matched to a gene: 7. Here the CDR3 DNA reads TGTGCCAGCAGCAACCGGGACAGGGGTAACTACGAGCAGTACTTC. This encodes CASSNRDRGNYEQYF.